A selection of T cell receptor beta chains follows, all from one sample in a study of cytomegalovirus exposure and HLA in healthy donors. The assay was immunoSEQ multiplex PCR, and TCRdb's table has in-frame clones only and misses some. The table has more than 200,000 clones, about 81% seen once; the top ten hold roughly 6%. Sequencing was done on a sample of PBMCs. The source is a man between 40 and 49 years old in good health and CMV-seropositive. The CDR3 runs from the conserved cysteine through the conserved F or W. The D gene is left open where the match is weak. Expanded clones are given a class, and other clones once, few, many or no size at all.

once	TRBV21-1	TRBJ2-4	.	CASSKALLARSVVNIQYF	TGTGCCAGCAGCAAAGCGCTTTTGGCTCGCAGCGTGGTAAACATTCAGTACTTC
few	TRBV6-1	TRBJ2-1	.	CASSSDSKRRNEQFF	TGTGCCAGCAGTTCGGACTCCAAACGGCGCAATGAGCAGTTCTTC
.	TRBV7-9	TRBJ2-5	TRBD2	CASSFRLAGWGSQETQYF	TGTGCCAGCAGCTTCCGACTAGCGGGTTGGGGGTCCCAAGAGACCCAGTACTTC
.	TRBV7-3	TRBJ2-1	TRBD2	CASSSPGLAINEQFF	TGTGCCAGCAGCTCCCCGGGACTAGCCATCAATGAGCAGTTCTTC
.	TRBV2	TRBJ1-1	TRBD1	CASSGGTVRNTEAFF	TGTGCCAGCAGTGGAGGGACAGTCCGTAACACTGAAGCTTTCTTT
.	TRBV9	TRBJ2-7	.	CASSVATGSSYEQYF	TGTGCCAGCAGTGTTGCCACAGGGTCCTCCTACGAGCAGTACTTC
.	TRBV7-2	TRBJ2-1	.	CASSLRHSSYNEQFF	TGTGCCAGCAGCTTAAGACACAGCTCCTACAATGAGCAGTTCTTC
few	TRBV6-5	TRBJ1-1	.	CASSYSGFGGPEAFF	TGTGCCAGCAGTTACTCGGGTTTTGGGGGCCCTGAAGCTTTCTTT
once	TRBV7-6	TRBJ2-7	.	CASSLRVGASYEQYF	TGTGCCAGCAGCTTAAGAGTGGGAGCCTCCTACGAGCAGTACTTC
.	TRBV7-7	TRBJ2-1	TRBD2	CASSLTGGSEQFF	TGTGCCAGCAGCTTAACGGGGGGGTCTGAGCAGTTCTTC
.	TRBV27	TRBJ2-1	.	CASSPYRVGEQFF	TGTGCCAGCAGTCCTTACAGGGTCGGGGAGCAGTTCTTC
.	TRBV5-1	TRBJ2-1	TRBD2	CASSFQAGTSGRSYNEQFF	TGCGCCAGCAGCTTTCAGGCCGGGACTAGCGGGAGATCCTACAATGAGCAGTTCTTC
.	TRBV11-3	TRBJ2-1	TRBD1	CASSFGTASYNEQFF	TGTGCCAGCAGCTTCGGGACAGCGTCCTACAATGAGCAGTTCTTC
.	TRBV9	TRBJ2-2	.	CASSRGHGELFF	TGTGCCAGCAGCCGGGGTCACGGGGAGCTGTTTTTT
.	TRBV2	TRBJ1-2	.	CASRNSIVNYGYTF	TGTGCCAGCAGAAACAGTATAGTTAACTATGGCTACACCTTC
.	TRBV19	TRBJ2-3	.	CASSLDYEGNQYF	TGTGCCAGTAGTCTCGACTACGAGGGAAACCAGTATTTT
few	TRBV7-9	TRBJ2-1	TRBD2	CASSPRGQRGGYNEQFF	TGTGCCAGCAGCCCTCGGGGGCAGCGGGGGGGCTACAATGAGCAGTTCTTC
.	TRBV4-2	TRBJ1-2	.	CASSQGHRDMYGYTF	TGTGCCAGCAGCCAGGGCCACAGGGACATGTATGGCTACACCTTC
once	TRBV30	TRBJ1-3	.	CAWKLHSGNTIYF	TGTGCCTGGAAACTCCACTCTGGAAACACCATATATTTT
few	TRBV9	TRBJ1-1	TRBD1	CASSVGQGAEAFF	TGTGCCAGCAGCGTAGGCCAGGGGGCTGAAGCTTTCTTT
.	TRBV6-5	TRBJ1-1	TRBD1	CASTVQGHTEAFF	TGTGCCAGCACCGTACAGGGGCACACTGAAGCTTTCTTT
.	TRBV5-6	TRBJ2-7	.	CASSLASPLDEQYF	TGTGCCAGCAGCTTGGCCTCCCCTCTAGACGAGCAGTACTTC
.	TRBV13	TRBJ1-1	TRBD1	CASSLLTGIVTEAFF	TGTGCCAGCAGCTTACTGACAGGGATAGTGACTGAAGCTTTCTTT
.	TRBV19	TRBJ2-7	.	CASTPSSPGMREQYF	TGTGCCAGTACCCCCTCTTCGCCGGGGATGCGCGAGCAGTACTTC
.	TRBV9	TRBJ2-5	TRBD2	CASSLGTSGRRIGETQYF	TGTGCCAGCAGCCTTGGGACTAGCGGGAGGAGGATTGGAGAGACCCAGTACTTC
.	TRBV6-1	TRBJ1-1	TRBD1	CASLPGQGGTEAFF	TGTGCCAGCCTCCCGGGACAGGGGGGCACTGAAGCTTTCTTT
.	TRBV7-2	TRBJ1-5	TRBD1	CASSRSTGASNQPQHF	TGTGCCAGCAGCCGGTCGACAGGGGCCAGCAATCAGCCCCAGCATTTT
.	TRBV7-9	TRBJ2-3	.	CASSFGHTQYF	TGTGCCAGCAGCTTCGGTCATACGCAGTATTTT
.	TRBV10-3	TRBJ1-4	TRBD1	CAISESGQGANEKLFF	TGTGCCATCAGTGAGTCGGGACAGGGGGCAAATGAAAAACTGTTTTTT
many	TRBV2	TRBJ2-1	.	CATQGIGEGEQFF	TGTGCCACCCAAGGGATAGGTGAGGGTGAGCAGTTCTTC
.	TRBV19	TRBJ1-1	.	CASSLTAWGPYDTEAFF	TGTGCCAGTAGCTTAACGGCATGGGGCCCTTATGACACTGAAGCTTTCTTT
.	TRBV7-7	TRBJ2-7	TRBD2	CASSLGAGPTYEQYF	TGTGCTAGCAGCTTAGGAGCGGGACCAACCTACGAGCAGTACTTC
.	TRBV19	TRBJ2-1	.	CASSDWSSYNEQFF	TGTGCCAGTAGTGATTGGAGCTCCTACAATGAGCAGTTCTTC
once	TRBV29-1	TRBJ1-1	.	CKRQVNTEAFF	TGCAAACGACAGGTGAACACTGAAGCTTTCTTT
.	TRBV6-5	TRBJ2-3	TRBD2	CASSWGGSTDTQYF	TGTGCCAGCAGCTGGGGGGGTAGCACAGATACGCAGTATTTT
few	TRBV6-1	TRBJ1-1	.	CASSESDLRLSGEAFF	TGTGCCAGCAGTGAGTCAGATTTGCGATTATCGGGGGAAGCTTTCTTT
few	TRBV10-2	TRBJ1-5	.	CASSESKQRNQPQHF	TGCGCCAGCAGTGAGTCGAAACAGCGCAATCAGCCCCAGCATTTT
.	TRBV7-9	TRBJ2-3	TRBD2	CASRTSGRVGDTQYF	TGTGCCAGCAGGACTAGCGGGAGGGTGGGAGATACGCAGTATTTT
.	TRBV6-5	TRBJ1-1	TRBD1	CASSRQGTTEAFF	TGTGCCAGCAGCCGACAGGGGACCACTGAAGCTTTCTTT
.	TRBV5-6	TRBJ2-3	.	CASSWGDRNTDTQYF	TGTGCCAGCAGCTGGGGGGACAGAAACACAGATACGCAGTATTTT
.	TRBV7-3	TRBJ1-1	TRBD1	CASSPKSGTGGSTEAFF	TGTGCCAGCAGCCCCAAATCCGGGACAGGGGGTAGCACTGAAGCTTTCTTT
.	TRBV27	TRBJ1-4	.	CASSRGAPGEKPFF	TGTGCCAGCTCTCGGGGGGCGCCTGGGGAAAAACCGTTTTTT
.	TRBV28	TRBJ1-2	TRBD1	CASSLISGTGTGGYTF	TGTGCCAGCAGTCTGATCTCCGGGACAGGGACTGGCGGCTACACCTTC
.	TRBV27	TRBJ2-2	.	CASSFPSGELFF	TGTGCCAGCAGTTTCCCCTCCGGGGAGCTGTTTTTT
few	TRBV6-5	TRBJ2-5	TRBD1	CASSTGGAGGKAQYF	TGTGCCAGCAGTACAGGGGGCGCAGGCGGGAAGGCCCAGTACTTC
.	TRBV10-2	TRBJ2-7	TRBD1	CASSRDRRYEQYF	TGCGCCAGCAGCCGGGACAGGAGGTACGAGCAGTACTTC
.	TRBV2	TRBJ2-1	.	CASRGESGEQFF	TGTGCCAGCAGAGGGGAGAGCGGGGAGCAGTTCTTC
.	TRBV7-3	TRBJ2-1	TRBD1	CASSPQGASRYNEQFF	TGTGCCAGCAGCCCACAGGGGGCTAGTCGCTACAATGAGCAGTTCTTC
.	TRBV7-9	TRBJ1-1	.	CASSFGWTEAFF	TGTGCCAGCAGCTTCGGGTGGACTGAAGCTTTCTTT
.	TRBV7-9	TRBJ2-1	.	CASSDDFYNEQFF	TGTGCCAGCAGCGATGACTTCTACAATGAGCAGTTCTTC
.	TRBV2	TRBJ2-6	.	CASSEGGVGANVLTF	TGTGCCAGCAGTGAAGGGGGGGTTGGGGCCAACGTCCTGACTTTC
.	TRBV6-1	TRBJ2-2	.	CASRPDRWGAGELFF	TGTGCCAGCAGACCAGATCGGTGGGGCGCCGGGGAGCTGTTTTTT
once	TRBV6-1	TRBJ2-3	.	CASTLGPPYTDTQYF	TGTGCCAGCACCCTAGGTCCACCGTACACAGATACGCAGTATTTT
.	TRBV5-1	TRBJ2-3	.	CASTLYRGTDTQYF	TGCGCCAGCACCCTATACAGGGGCACAGATACGCAGTATTTT
.	TRBV10-3	TRBJ2-5	.	CAISEGGYQETQYF	TGTGCCATCAGTGAGGGAGGGTACCAAGAGACCCAGTACTTC
.	TRBV6-5	TRBJ2-2	.	CASTPDRTRTGELFF	TGTGCCAGCACCCCCGACAGGACAAGGACCGGGGAGCTGTTTTTT
.	TRBV7-9	TRBJ1-1	TRBD1	CASTAQGGTNTEAFF	TGTGCCAGCACCGCGCAGGGGGGTACGAACACTGAAGCTTTCTTT
.	TRBV15	TRBJ2-1	.	CATSRALSEGNEQFF	TGTGCCACCAGCAGAGCACTATCAGAGGGCAATGAGCAGTTCTTC
few	TRBV7-2	TRBJ2-3	TRBD2	CASSPQAGVGADTQYF	TGTGCCAGCAGTCCTCAAGCGGGAGTGGGGGCAGATACGCAGTATTTT
.	TRBV6-5	TRBJ1-4	.	CASRTHEDEKLFF	TGTGCCAGCAGGACGCACGAGGATGAAAAACTGTTTTTT